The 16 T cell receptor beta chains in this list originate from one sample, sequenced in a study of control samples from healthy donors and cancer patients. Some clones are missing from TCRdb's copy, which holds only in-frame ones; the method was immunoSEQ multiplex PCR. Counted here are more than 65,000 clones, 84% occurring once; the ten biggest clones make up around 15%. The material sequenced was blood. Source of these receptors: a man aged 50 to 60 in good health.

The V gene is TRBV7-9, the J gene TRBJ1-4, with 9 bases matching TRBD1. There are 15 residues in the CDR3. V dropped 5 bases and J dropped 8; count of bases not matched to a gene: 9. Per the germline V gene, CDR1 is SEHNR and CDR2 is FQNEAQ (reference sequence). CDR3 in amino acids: CASSVTGGVQEKLFF. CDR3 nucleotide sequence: TGTGCCAGCAGCGTTACAGGGGGCGTGCAGGAAAAACTGTTTTTT.

CDR3 bases: TGCAGTGCTACAAACGCAGATACGCAGTATTTT. Residues: CSATNADTQYF. The chain joins TRBV20-1 to TRBJ2-3, with no clear D. The germline V gene encodes CDR1 DFQATT and CDR2 SNEGSKA (reference sequence). The CDR3 contains 11 residues. V lost 4 bases to trimming and J lost 4 bases, with 6 bases between them.

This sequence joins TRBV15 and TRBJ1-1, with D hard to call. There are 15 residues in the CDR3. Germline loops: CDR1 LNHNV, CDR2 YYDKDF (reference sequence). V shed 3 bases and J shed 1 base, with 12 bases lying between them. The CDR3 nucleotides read TGTGCCACCAGCAGGGGCTTTCAGCAGAACACTGAAGCTTTCTTT. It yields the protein CATSRGFQQNTEAFF. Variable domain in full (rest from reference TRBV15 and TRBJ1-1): DAMVIQNPRYQVTQFGKPVTLSCSQTLNHNVMYWYQQKSSQAPKLLFHYYDKDFNNEADTPDNFQSRRPNTSFCFLDIRSPGLGDTAMYLCATSRGFQQNTEAFFGQGTRLTVV.

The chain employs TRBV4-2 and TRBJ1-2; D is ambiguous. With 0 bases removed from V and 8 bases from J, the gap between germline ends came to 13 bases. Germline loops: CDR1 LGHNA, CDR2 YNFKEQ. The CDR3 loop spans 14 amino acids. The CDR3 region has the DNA TGTGCCAGCAGCCAAGATGCAGATGTCTACGGCTACACCTTC. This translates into CASSQDADVYGYTF.

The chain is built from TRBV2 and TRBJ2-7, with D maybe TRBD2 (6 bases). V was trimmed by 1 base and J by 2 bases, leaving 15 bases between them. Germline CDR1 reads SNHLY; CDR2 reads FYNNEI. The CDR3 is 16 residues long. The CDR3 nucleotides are TGTGCCAGCAGTGAAGTCCTGGGAGGTCCTACCTACGAGCAGTACTTC. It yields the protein CASSEVLGGPTYEQYF.

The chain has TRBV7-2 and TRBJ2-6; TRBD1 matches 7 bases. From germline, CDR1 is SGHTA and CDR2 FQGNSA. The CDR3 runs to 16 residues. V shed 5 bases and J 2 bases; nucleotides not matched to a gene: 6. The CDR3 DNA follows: TGTGCCAGCAGCACTCCCGACAGGGCTGGGGCCAACGTCCTGACTTTC. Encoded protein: CASSTPDRAGANVLTF. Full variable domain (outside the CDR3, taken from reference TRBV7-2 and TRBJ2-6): GAGVSQSPSNKVTEKGKDVELRCDPISGHTALYWYRQSLGQGLEFLIYFQGNSAPDKSGLPSDRFSAERTGGSVSTLTIQRTQQEDSAVYLCASSTPDRAGANVLTFGAGSRLTVL.

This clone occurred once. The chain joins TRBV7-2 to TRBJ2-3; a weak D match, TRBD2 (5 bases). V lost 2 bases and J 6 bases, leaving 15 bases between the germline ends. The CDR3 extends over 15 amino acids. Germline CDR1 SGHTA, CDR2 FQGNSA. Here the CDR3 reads CASSLRGSPSDTQYF. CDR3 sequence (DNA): TGTGCCAGCAGCTTACGGGGTAGCCCCTCCGATACGCAGTATTTT.

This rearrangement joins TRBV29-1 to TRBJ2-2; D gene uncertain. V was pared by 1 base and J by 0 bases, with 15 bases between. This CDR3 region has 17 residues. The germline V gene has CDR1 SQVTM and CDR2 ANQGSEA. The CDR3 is CSVEVTRSQTNTGELFF. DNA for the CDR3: TGCAGCGTTGAAGTAACCCGGTCCCAGACGAACACCGGGGAGCTGTTTTTT.

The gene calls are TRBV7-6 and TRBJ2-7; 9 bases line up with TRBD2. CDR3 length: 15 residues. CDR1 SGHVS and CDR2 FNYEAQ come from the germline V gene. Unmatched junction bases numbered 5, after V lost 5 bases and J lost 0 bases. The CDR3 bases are TGTGCCAGCAGCCCCATAGCGGGGGCCTCCTACGAGCAGTACTTC. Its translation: CASSPIAGASYEQYF.

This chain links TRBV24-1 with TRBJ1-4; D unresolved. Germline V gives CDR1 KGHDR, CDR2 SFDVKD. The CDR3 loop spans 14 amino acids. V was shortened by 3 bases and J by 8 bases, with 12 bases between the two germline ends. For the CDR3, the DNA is TGTGCCACCAGTGATCCGGGGATGCCAGAAAAACTGTTTTTT. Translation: CATSDPGMPEKLFF.

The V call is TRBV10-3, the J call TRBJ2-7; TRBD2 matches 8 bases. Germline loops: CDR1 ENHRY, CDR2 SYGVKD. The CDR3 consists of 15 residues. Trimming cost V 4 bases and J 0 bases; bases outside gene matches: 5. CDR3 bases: TGTGCCATCAGTGGAGCGGGAGTGACCTCCTACGAGCAGTACTTC. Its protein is CAISGAGVTSYEQYF.

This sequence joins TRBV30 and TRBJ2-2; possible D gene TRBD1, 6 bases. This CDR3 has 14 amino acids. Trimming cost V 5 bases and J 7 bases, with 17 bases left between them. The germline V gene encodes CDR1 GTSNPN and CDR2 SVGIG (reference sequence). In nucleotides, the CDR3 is TGTGCCTGGCTCCGGGGCAGGGGTCTCGGGGAGCTGTTTTTT. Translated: CAWLRGRGLGELFF.

CDR3 bases: TGTGCCAGTGAACCGGGATCCTATGGCTACACCTTC. It translates to CASEPGSYGYTF. J is TRBJ1-2 and V is TRBV6-6; D uncertain. Germline CDR1 MNHNY, CDR2 SVGAGI (reference sequence). This CDR3 region has 12 residues. V dropped 9 bases and J dropped 4 bases, with 12 bases sitting between them.

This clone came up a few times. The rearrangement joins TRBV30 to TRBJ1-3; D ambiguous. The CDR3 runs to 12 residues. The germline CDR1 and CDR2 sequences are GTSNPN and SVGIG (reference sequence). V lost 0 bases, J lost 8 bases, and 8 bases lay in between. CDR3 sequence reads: CAWSVQADTIYF. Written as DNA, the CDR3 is TGTGCCTGGAGTGTACAAGCGGACACCATATATTTT.

The CDR3 sequence: CASLRTGGHEQYF. In DNA form, the CDR3 reads TGTGCCAGTCTCCGGACAGGGGGCCACGAGCAGTACTTC. The chain is built from TRBV19 and TRBJ2-7, with TRBD1 matching over 11 bases. V was clipped by 8 bases and J by 5 bases; unmatched bases: 5. The CDR3 runs to 13 residues. Germline values: CDR1 LNHDA, CDR2 SQIVND (reference sequence).

The CDR3: CASSEQGTQPQHF. The CDR3 DNA reads as TGTGCCAGTAGTGAACAGGGGACTCAGCCCCAGCATTTT. The chain recombines TRBV19 with TRBJ1-5, with 7 bases fitting TRBD1. The V and J ends lost 5 bases and 6 bases, in that order; junction bases with no gene match: 4. CDR3 length: 13 residues. CDR1 is LNHDA and CDR2 is SQIVND in the germline V gene (reference sequence).